These T cell receptor beta chains were read from a single sample in a study of T cell responses to AZD1222 COVID-19 vaccine. Libraries were prepared by immunoSEQ multiplex PCR; TCRdb keeps only in-frame clonotypes and omits some of them. This table has roughly 100,000 clones, 70% to 90% appearing once. The sample here was peripheral blood, taken 28 days after the second AZD1222 dose. These TCRs come from an adult who received the AZD1222 COVID-19 vaccine. CDR3s include the opening cysteine and the closing phenylalanine or tryptophan. The D gene is left open where the match is weak. Clone sizes are given selectively: once, few, many, or a class where the clone is expanded.

j_call: TRBJ2-7
clone_size: -
v_call: TRBV7-3
cdr3_length: 16
d_call: TRBD2
cdr3_aa: CASSLGPGLAVDEQYF
cdr3_nt: TGTGCCAGCAGCTTAGGGCCGGGACTAGCCGTCGACGAGCAGTACTTC

j_call: TRBJ2-5
clone_size: -
v_call: TRBV5-8
cdr3_length: 17
d_call: TRBD2
cdr3_aa: CASSLASLAGVRETQYF
cdr3_nt: TGTGCCAGCAGTTTAGCCTCCCTAGCGGGAGTGAGGGAGACCCAGTACTTC

j_call: TRBJ1-1
clone_size: few
v_call: TRBV7-8
cdr3_length: 14
d_call: -
cdr3_aa: CASNLQGSDTEAFF
cdr3_nt: TGTGCCAGCAACCTACAGGGATCGGACACTGAAGCTTTCTTT

j_call: TRBJ1-6
clone_size: -
v_call: TRBV18
cdr3_length: 16
d_call: -
cdr3_aa: CASSPHGAGYNSPLHF
cdr3_nt: TGTGCCAGCTCACCACATGGGGCAGGCTATAATTCACCCCTCCACTTT

j_call: TRBJ2-7
clone_size: -
v_call: TRBV11-2
cdr3_length: 18
d_call: -
cdr3_aa: CASSPLGRHRQAIYEQYF
cdr3_nt: TGTGCCAGCAGCCCCTTAGGCCGACACAGGCAGGCCATCTACGAGCAGTACTTC

j_call: TRBJ2-4
clone_size: -
v_call: TRBV28
cdr3_length: 14
d_call: -
cdr3_aa: CASCRSGAENIQYF
cdr3_nt: TGTGCCAGCTGTCGCTCGGGCGCGGAAAACATTCAGTACTTC

j_call: TRBJ1-3
clone_size: few
v_call: TRBV7-6
cdr3_length: 17
d_call: -
cdr3_aa: CASSFAVGGGPGNTIYF
cdr3_nt: TGTGCCAGCAGCTTTGCAGTCGGGGGCGGTCCAGGAAACACCATATATTTT

j_call: TRBJ2-7
clone_size: -
v_call: TRBV2
cdr3_length: 14
d_call: TRBD1
cdr3_aa: CASSAGQPPHEQYF
cdr3_nt: TGTGCCAGCAGTGCGGGACAGCCTCCCCACGAGCAGTACTTC

j_call: TRBJ2-1
clone_size: -
v_call: TRBV6-1
cdr3_length: 13
d_call: -
cdr3_aa: CATSQGLGTEQFF
cdr3_nt: TGTGCCACTTCACAGGGTTTGGGGACTGAGCAGTTCTTC

j_call: TRBJ2-1
clone_size: -
v_call: TRBV19
cdr3_length: 14
d_call: -
cdr3_aa: CASREIYSYNEQFF
cdr3_nt: TGTGCCAGCCGTGAAATTTACTCCTACAATGAGCAGTTCTTC

j_call: TRBJ1-2
clone_size: -
v_call: TRBV5-1
cdr3_length: 14
d_call: TRBD1
cdr3_aa: CASSLEGGPYGYTF
cdr3_nt: TGCGCCAGCAGCTTGGAAGGGGGCCCTTATGGCTACACCTTC

j_call: TRBJ1-5
clone_size: -
v_call: TRBV30
cdr3_length: 13
d_call: -
cdr3_aa: CAWSTTGRNLQHF
cdr3_nt: TGTGCCTGGAGTACAACAGGCAGAAATCTCCAGCATTTT

j_call: TRBJ2-1
clone_size: once
v_call: TRBV4-1
cdr3_length: 18
d_call: TRBD2
cdr3_aa: CASSQVGLTSGRNNEQFF
cdr3_nt: TGCGCCAGCAGCCAAGTTGGCCTTACTAGCGGGAGGAATAATGAGCAGTTCTTC

j_call: TRBJ2-1
clone_size: -
v_call: TRBV14
cdr3_length: 14
d_call: -
cdr3_aa: CASSQGLANNEQFF
cdr3_nt: TGTGCCAGCAGCCAAGGGCTAGCTAACAATGAGCAGTTCTTC

j_call: TRBJ1-2
clone_size: -
v_call: TRBV12-3/TRBV12-4
cdr3_length: 11
d_call: TRBD1
cdr3_aa: CASSLLQGAFF
cdr3_nt: TGTGCCAGCAGTTTACTCCAGGGGGCCTTCTTC

j_call: TRBJ1-6
clone_size: -
v_call: TRBV5-1
cdr3_length: 15
d_call: TRBD1
cdr3_aa: CASSLETGWQSPLHF
cdr3_nt: TGCGCCAGCAGCTTGGAGACAGGGTGGCAATCACCCCTCCACTTT

j_call: TRBJ1-1
clone_size: -
v_call: TRBV19
cdr3_length: 18
d_call: TRBD1
cdr3_aa: CASSPPLGDRGLSTEAFF
cdr3_nt: TGTGCCAGTAGTCCACCCCTGGGGGACAGGGGGCTCTCCACTGAAGCTTTCTTT

j_call: TRBJ2-1
clone_size: once
v_call: TRBV6-4
cdr3_length: 13
d_call: -
cdr3_aa: CASSDTLGNEQFF
cdr3_nt: TGTGCCAGCAGTGACACCCTGGGGAATGAGCAGTTCTTC

j_call: TRBJ2-3
clone_size: -
v_call: TRBV2
cdr3_length: 14
d_call: -
cdr3_aa: CASSIQENTDTQYF
cdr3_nt: TGTGCCAGCAGCATACAGGAAAACACAGATACGCAGTATTTT

j_call: TRBJ2-3
clone_size: -
v_call: TRBV3-1/TRBV3-2
cdr3_length: 15
d_call: -
cdr3_aa: CASSQVRGWRDTQYF
cdr3_nt: TGTGCCAGCAGCCAAGTTCGCGGATGGAGAGATACGCAGTATTTT

j_call: TRBJ2-2
clone_size: -
v_call: TRBV7-2
cdr3_length: 16
d_call: TRBD1
cdr3_aa: CASSLEYRGLTGELFF
cdr3_nt: TGTGCCAGCAGCTTAGAGTACAGGGGGCTCACCGGGGAGCTGTTTTTT

j_call: TRBJ1-1
clone_size: -
v_call: TRBV12-3/TRBV12-4
cdr3_length: 13
d_call: -
cdr3_aa: CASSFKGNTEAFF
cdr3_nt: TGTGCCAGCAGTTTTAAGGGCAACACTGAAGCTTTCTTT

j_call: TRBJ2-1
clone_size: -
v_call: TRBV5-8
cdr3_length: 16
d_call: TRBD2
cdr3_aa: CASSFPQAGVSGEQFF
cdr3_nt: TGTGCCAGCAGCTTTCCTCAAGCGGGAGTCTCCGGTGAGCAGTTCTTC

j_call: TRBJ1-5
clone_size: -
v_call: TRBV7-9
cdr3_length: 16
d_call: TRBD1
cdr3_aa: CASSLIGQGVNQPQHF
cdr3_nt: TGTGCCAGCAGCTTGATAGGACAGGGGGTCAATCAGCCCCAGCATTTT

j_call: TRBJ1-3
clone_size: few
v_call: TRBV5-1
cdr3_length: 15
d_call: -
cdr3_aa: CASSLADSGGNTIYF
cdr3_nt: TGCGCCAGCAGCTTGGCGGACAGCGGTGGAAACACCATATATTTT

j_call: TRBJ2-1
clone_size: -
v_call: TRBV6-5
cdr3_length: 15
d_call: TRBD2
cdr3_aa: CASSVGGGSYNEQFF
cdr3_nt: TGTGCCAGCAGCGTCGGGGGGGGCTCCTACAATGAGCAGTTCTTC